The text below deals with one T cell receptor beta chain. The antigen this receptor binds is unknown. Base qualities are not recorded, but no much larger clone differs from it by a single base. The junction carries 10 bases between V and J, which are trimmed by 2 bases and 6 bases respectively. As encoded in the germline V gene (reference sequence), CDR1 is MNHEY while CDR2 is SMNVEV. Counted from cysteine to phenylalanine, this CDR3 has 13 amino acids. The kept DNA is CDR3 alone, 39 bases in frame from the first base. The library was made by 5' RACE. Instrument used: NextSeq 500. In the TCR library protocol, a unique molecular identifier was attached to each TCR cDNA molecule so that PCR and sequencing errors could be corrected. As for the original processing: TCR identification, UMI-based error correction and CDR3 extraction were performed with Decombinator tools. Expanded TCRs were defined as those above a frequency of 2 per 1,000, corresponding to the top 1% of the tumor frequency distribution. Renyi diversity was computed with the R vegan package after each repertoire had been subsampled 100 times to 5,000 TCRs. CDR3 similarity networks were built from amino acid triplet string-kernel similarity, connecting CDR3s with pairwise similarity above 0.82. TCRdb itself trimmed the public reads at Q25 with fastp, ran MiXCR and retained productive beta chains. CDR3 protein sequences are deduplicated, and each keeps its most common genes and DNA. The V and J calls and clone size are TCRdb's, not the authors'. This sample is represented by 95,000 to 130,000 distinct CDR3 sequences; 12% of them were singletons. The ten top clones hold approximately 17% of the sample.

This sample stems from a study of spatial heterogeneity in lung cancer (dated by TCRdb to about 2019). Concerning the study at large: Samples were obtained from 65 to 90 patients with early-stage, untreated non-small cell lung cancer from the lung TRACERx cohort. The study linked features of the TCR repertoire to counts of nonsynonymous mutations, which were determined by whole-exome sequencing of tumor tissue. Beta-chain transcripts were consistently detected in greater numbers than alpha-chain transcripts, which likely reflected higher beta-chain transcript abundance. In the raw uncorrected reads, each unique combination of TCR and UMI appeared more than ten times on average. In non-small cell lung cancer, the study quantitatively compared TCR alpha and beta repertoires across several tumor regions, matched nontumor lung, and blood. At surgery, hundreds of tumor regions, 64 matched nontumor lung samples and more than 50 PBMC samples were TCR-sequenced for both alpha and beta chains. Follow-up PBMC samples were sequenced whenever available, and the median time to follow-up was about 24 months after resection. The research as a whole found: Additional single-cell paired TCR alpha and beta sequencing was considered necessary to confirm, at a functional level, the hypothesis that regional TCRs recognize regional mutations. Only about 14 patients were included in comparisons of baseline and follow-up blood repertoires. Ubiquitous expanded tumor TCRs showed up in blood more often at tumor resection than at routine follow-up.

The time point label corresponds to: blood at routine non-recurrence follow-up after resection. Without any cell sorting, TCR sequencing was performed on whole RNA extracted either from tumor and nontumor lung tissue or from cryopreserved PBMC samples. Only patients with enough RNA available from two or more tumor regions were chosen for TCR sequencing. The clonotype was recovered from a male donor with early-stage non-small cell lung cancer. Source: PBMCs, taken at follow-up. This chain is built from TRBV27 and TRBJ1-1, with the D gene uncertain. The CDR3 sequence is CASSLAARPEAFF. The DNA sequence is TGTGCCAGCAGTTTAGCCGCACGACCTGAAGCTTTCTTT.